These 3 T cell receptor beta chains came from one sample sequenced in a study of T cells in Graves' hyperthyroidism and ophthalmopathy. The source material, RNA transcripts, was used to amplify TCR beta CDR3 regions. TCR CDR3 underwent first-round RT-PCR with the HTBI primer set. TCRdb itself ran the multiplex PCR reads through MiXCR, one entry per CDR3 protein. The table lists about 600,000 distinct CDR3 sequences, around 15% of them singletons. The sample consisted of blood. Every receptor here comes from a woman aged 40 to 49 with Graves' ophthalmopathy.

At least ten counts were recorded for this clonotype. V usage is TRBV7-6 and J usage is TRBJ2-5; 12 bases match TRBD2. The CDR3 is 18 residues long. Germline V gene sequence: CDR1 SGHVS, CDR2 FNYEAQ. Trimming cost V 7 bases and J 3 bases; bases outside gene matches: 15. The CDR3 region is CASNSLKGLAGGEETQYF. DNA for the CDR3: TGTGCCAGCAACTCTCTAAAGGGCCTAGCGGGGGGGGAAGAGACCCAGTACTTC.

The chain joins TRBV11-2 to TRBJ1-2; no clear D gene. This CDR3 is 15 amino acids long. Trimming removed 6 bases at V and 2 bases at J, with 16 bases between. The germline CDR1 and CDR2 sequences are SGHAT and FQNNGV. CDR3 sequence (DNA): TGTGCCAGCAGTTCCCAACGGACGTCCAACTATGGCTACACCTTC. This translates into CASSSQRTSNYGYTF.

There are many counts of this clonotype. V gene TRBV7-9 combines with J gene TRBJ2-7; weak D call: TRBD1 (5 bases). The ends were cut back, 2 bases at V and 4 bases at J, with 9 bases in the middle. The germline CDR1 and CDR2 sequences are SEHNR and FQNEAQ (reference sequence). The CDR3 runs 13 residues. The DNA for the CDR3 is TGTGCCAGCAGCTTATCAGGGCTGTACGAGCAGTACTTC. As protein: CASSLSGLYEQYF. The full variable domain, its missing parts supplied by reference TRBV7-9 and TRBJ2-7, is DTGVSQNPRHKITKRGQNVTFRCDPISEHNRLYWYRQTLGQGPEFLTYFQNEAQLEKSRLLSDRFSAERPKGSFSTLEIQRTEQGDSAMYLCASSLSGLYEQYFGPGTRLTVT.